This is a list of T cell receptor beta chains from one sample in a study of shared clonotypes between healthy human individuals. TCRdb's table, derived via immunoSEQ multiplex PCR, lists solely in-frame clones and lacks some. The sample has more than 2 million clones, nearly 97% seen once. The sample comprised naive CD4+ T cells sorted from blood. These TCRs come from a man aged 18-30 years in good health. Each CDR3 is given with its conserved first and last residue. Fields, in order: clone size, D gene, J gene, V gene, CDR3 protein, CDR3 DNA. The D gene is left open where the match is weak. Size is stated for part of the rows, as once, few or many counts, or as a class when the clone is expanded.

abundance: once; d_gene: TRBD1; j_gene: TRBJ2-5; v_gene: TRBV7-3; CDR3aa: CASSPGGQEGETQYF; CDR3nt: TGTGCCAGCAGCCCCGGCGGACAGGAAGGAGAGACCCAGTACTTC
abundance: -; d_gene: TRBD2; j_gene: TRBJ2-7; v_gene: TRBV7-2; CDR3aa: CASSLELAGAYEQYF; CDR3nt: TGTGCCAGCAGCTTAGAACTAGCGGGGGCGTATGAGCAGTACTTC
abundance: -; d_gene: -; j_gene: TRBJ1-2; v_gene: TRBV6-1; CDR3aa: CASSVTIYGYTF; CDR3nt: TGTGCCAGCAGTGTGACCATCTATGGCTACACCTTC
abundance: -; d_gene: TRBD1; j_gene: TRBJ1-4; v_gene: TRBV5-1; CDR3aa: CASSLGDRGMLPTEKLFF; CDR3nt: TGCGCCAGCAGCTTGGGGGACAGGGGAATGTTGCCCACGGAAAAACTGTTTTTT
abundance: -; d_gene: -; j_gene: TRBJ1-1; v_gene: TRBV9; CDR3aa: CASSVATGMNTEAFF; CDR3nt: TGTGCCAGCAGCGTAGCCACGGGGATGAACACTGAAGCTTTCTTT
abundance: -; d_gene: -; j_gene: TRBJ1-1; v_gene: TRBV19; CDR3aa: CASSIGGVNTEAFF; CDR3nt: TGTGCCAGTAGTATAGGGGGGGTGAACACTGAAGCTTTCTTT
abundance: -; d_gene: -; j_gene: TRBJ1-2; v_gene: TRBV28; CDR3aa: CASSFAQGPYGYTF; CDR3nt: TGTGCCAGCAGCTTCGCCCAGGGGCCCTATGGCTACACCTTC
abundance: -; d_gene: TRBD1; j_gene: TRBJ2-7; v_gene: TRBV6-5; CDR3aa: CASRPGQGPYEQYF; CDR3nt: TGTGCCAGCAGACCGGGACAGGGCCCCTACGAGCAGTACTTC
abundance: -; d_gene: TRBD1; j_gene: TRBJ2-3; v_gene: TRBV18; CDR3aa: CASSPPGQGISVDTQYF; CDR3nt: TGTGCCAGCTCACCACCGGGACAGGGGATCTCCGTGGATACGCAGTATTTT
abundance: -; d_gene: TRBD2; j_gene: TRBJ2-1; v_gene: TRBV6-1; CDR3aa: CASEDGGGAGEQFF; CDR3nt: TGTGCCAGCGAGGACGGCGGGGGGGCAGGTGAGCAGTTCTTC
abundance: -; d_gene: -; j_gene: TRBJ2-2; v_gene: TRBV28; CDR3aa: CASSQGSLNTGELFF; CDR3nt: TGTGCCAGCAGTCAAGGGTCGCTTAACACCGGGGAGCTGTTTTTT
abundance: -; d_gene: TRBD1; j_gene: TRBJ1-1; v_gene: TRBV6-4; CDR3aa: CASSRDRGASEAFF; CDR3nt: TGTGCCAGCAGCCGGGACAGGGGCGCAAGTGAAGCTTTCTTT
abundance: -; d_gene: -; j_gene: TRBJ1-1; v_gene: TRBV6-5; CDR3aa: CATQFAAFF; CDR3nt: TGTGCCACCCAGTTCGCAGCTTTCTTT
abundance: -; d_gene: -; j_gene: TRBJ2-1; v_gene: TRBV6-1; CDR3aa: CASRWRENEQFF; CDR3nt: TGTGCCAGCAGGTGGAGGGAAAATGAGCAGTTCTTC
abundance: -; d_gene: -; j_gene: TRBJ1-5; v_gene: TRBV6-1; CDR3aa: CASVLDRNQPQHF; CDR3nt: TGTGCCAGCGTATTGGATAGGAATCAGCCCCAGCATTTT
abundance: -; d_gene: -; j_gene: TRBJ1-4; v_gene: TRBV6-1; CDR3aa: CASSVSRVGDEKLFF; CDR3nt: TGTGCCAGCAGTGTATCCAGGGTGGGTGATGAAAAACTGTTTTTT
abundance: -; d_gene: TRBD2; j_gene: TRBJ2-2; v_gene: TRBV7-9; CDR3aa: CASIPLAGMTGELFF; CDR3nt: TGTGCCAGCATCCCCTTAGCGGGGATGACCGGGGAGCTGTTTTTT
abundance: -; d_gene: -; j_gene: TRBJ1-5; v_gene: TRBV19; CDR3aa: CASSMGRQVGGQPQHF; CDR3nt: TGTGCCAGTAGTATGGGGAGGCAGGTTGGGGGTCAGCCCCAGCATTTT
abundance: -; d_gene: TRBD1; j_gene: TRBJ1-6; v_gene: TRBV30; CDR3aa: CAWANRGTYNSPLHF; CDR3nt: TGTGCCTGGGCTAACAGGGGGACGTATAATTCACCCCTCCACTTT
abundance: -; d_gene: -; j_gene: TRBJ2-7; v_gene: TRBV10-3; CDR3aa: CAISGDYEQYF; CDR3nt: TGTGCCATCAGTGGGGATTACGAGCAGTACTTC
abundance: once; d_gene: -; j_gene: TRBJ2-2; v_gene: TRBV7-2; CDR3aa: CASSLYVGVVAGELFF; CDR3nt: TGTGCCAGCAGCTTATATGTGGGAGTAGTCGCCGGGGAGCTGTTTTTT
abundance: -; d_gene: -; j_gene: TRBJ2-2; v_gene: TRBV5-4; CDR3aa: CASSYDLIGGGELFF; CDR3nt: TGTGCCAGCAGCTACGACCTAATTGGGGGCGGGGAGCTGTTTTTT
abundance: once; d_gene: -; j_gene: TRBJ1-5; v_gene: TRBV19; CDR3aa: CASSMMKGPHQPQHF; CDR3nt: TGTGCCAGTAGTATGATGAAGGGTCCCCATCAGCCCCAGCATTTT
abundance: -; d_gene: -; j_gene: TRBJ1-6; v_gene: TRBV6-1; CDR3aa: CASSEVAGQGFNSPLHF; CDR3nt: TGTGCCAGCAGTGAAGTGGCGGGGCAGGGTTTCAATTCACCCCTCCACTTT